A selection of T cell receptor beta chains follows, all from one sample in a study of CD8+CD57+ T cells in acquired aplastic anemia. TCRdb fed the reads into MiXCR, producing one record per CDR3 protein. Here the sample spans some 410,000 distinct CDR3 sequences, 65% to 80% being singletons. The source material was sorted CD4+, CD8+, or CD8+CD57+ T cells (not recorded which) from PBMCs. Receptors were obtained from a human donor in good health, serving as a control. Each CDR3 is given with its conserved first and last residue. D genes are given only for firm matches. The size entry is marked missing in some rows and otherwise reads once, few, many or a size class.

CDR3aa: CSAYRGGDYSNQPQHF; CDR3nt: TGCAGTGCGTACCGGGGGGGAGACTATAGCAATCAGCCCCAGCATTTT; abundance: .; v_gene: TRBV20-1; j_gene: TRBJ1-5; d_gene: .
CDR3aa: CASSQGQGVRETQYF; CDR3nt: TGCGCCAGCAGCCAAGGACAGGGGGTGCGGGAGACCCAGTACTTC; abundance: many; v_gene: TRBV4-1; j_gene: TRBJ2-5; d_gene: TRBD1
CDR3aa: CAWSCGPAVETQYF; CDR3nt: TGTGCCTGGAGCTGCGGACCAGCGGTGGAGACCCAGTACTTC; abundance: .; v_gene: TRBV11-2; j_gene: TRBJ2-5; d_gene: .
CDR3aa: CASSFVHEQSF; CDR3nt: TGTGCCAGCAGCTTTGTCCATGAGCAGAGCTTC; abundance: .; v_gene: TRBV7-9; j_gene: TRBJ2-1; d_gene: .
CDR3aa: CASSLVWLDRGPAYGYTF; CDR3nt: TGTGCCAGCAGCTTGGTGTGGCTAGACAGGGGGCCCGCCTATGGCTACACCTTC; abundance: many; v_gene: TRBV5-6; j_gene: TRBJ1-2; d_gene: TRBD1
CDR3aa: CASSLVYNSPLHF; CDR3nt: TGTGCCAGCAGCTTGGTTTATAATTCACCCCTCCACTTT; abundance: .; v_gene: TRBV5-8; j_gene: TRBJ1-6; d_gene: .
CDR3aa: CSAGLAGGTYEQYF; CDR3nt: TGCAGTGCGGGACTAGCGGGGGGGACTTACGAGCAGTACTTC; abundance: .; v_gene: TRBV20-1; j_gene: TRBJ2-7; d_gene: TRBD2
CDR3aa: CASSGGTSGGADTQYF; CDR3nt: TGTGCCAGTAGTGGGGGGACTAGCGGGGGGGCAGATACGCAGTATTTT; abundance: .; v_gene: TRBV19; j_gene: TRBJ2-3; d_gene: TRBD2
CDR3aa: CASSRGMGGRARGTGELFF; CDR3nt: TGTGCCAGCAGCCGGGGAATGGGCGGGAGGGCCCGAGGCACCGGGGAGCTGTTTTTT; abundance: .; v_gene: TRBV7-2; j_gene: TRBJ2-2; d_gene: TRBD2
CDR3aa: CASSYPGAGVGQETQYF; CDR3nt: TGTGCCAGCAGCTACCCCGGGGCGGGGGTCGGGCAAGAGACCCAGTACTTC; abundance: .; v_gene: TRBV7-2; j_gene: TRBJ2-5; d_gene: TRBD2
CDR3aa: CSVVSGFQDEQYF; CDR3nt: TGCAGCGTTGTGTCCGGGTTTCAGGACGAGCAGTACTTC; abundance: once; v_gene: TRBV29-1; j_gene: TRBJ2-7; d_gene: .
CDR3aa: CASLKVGASSYNSPLHF; CDR3nt: TGTGCCAGCTTAAAGGTCGGGGCTAGCTCCTATAATTCACCCCTCCACTTT; abundance: many; v_gene: TRBV27; j_gene: TRBJ1-6; d_gene: .
CDR3aa: CASSLAAGTSAEATF; CDR3nt: TGTGCCAGCAGCTTAGCTGCAGGGACGAGCGCTGAAGCTACCTTC; abundance: .; v_gene: TRBV7-3; j_gene: TRBJ1-2; d_gene: .
CDR3aa: CASSIALKPPGYYGYTF; CDR3nt: TGTGCCAGTAGTATCGCTCTAAAGCCCCCGGGGTACTATGGCTACACCTTC; abundance: many; v_gene: TRBV19; j_gene: TRBJ1-2; d_gene: .